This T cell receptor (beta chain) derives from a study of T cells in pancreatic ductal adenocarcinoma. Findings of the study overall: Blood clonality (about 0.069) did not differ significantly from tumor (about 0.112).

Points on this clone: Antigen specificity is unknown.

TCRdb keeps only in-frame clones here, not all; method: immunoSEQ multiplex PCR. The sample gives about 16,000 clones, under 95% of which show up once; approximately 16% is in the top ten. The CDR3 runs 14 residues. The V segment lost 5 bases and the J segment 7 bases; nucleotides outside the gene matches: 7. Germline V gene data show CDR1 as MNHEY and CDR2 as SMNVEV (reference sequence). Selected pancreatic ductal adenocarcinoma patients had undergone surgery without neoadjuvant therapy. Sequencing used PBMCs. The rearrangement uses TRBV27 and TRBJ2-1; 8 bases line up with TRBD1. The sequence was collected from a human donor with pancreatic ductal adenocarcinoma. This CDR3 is CASSVDRVVNEQFF. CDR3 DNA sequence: TGTGCCAGCAGTGTGGACAGGGTGGTGAATGAGCAGTTCTTC.